The present entry profiles one T cell receptor (beta chain) with its context. What it binds is unknown. Antigen-specific CD4+ T cell clonotypes were called by their expansion after viral peptide-pool culture in ViraFEST. After around ten days in culture, the CD4+ T cells were isolated. The cohort was immunized with two doses of either the BNT162b2 or mRNA-1273 vaccine. This record belongs to a study of vaccination effects on CD4 cells after COVID-19. This table comes from immunoSEQ multiplex PCR, and its TCRdb copy is limited to in-frame clones, with some not included. This sample yields 30,000 to 40,000 clones, of which approximately 80% are seen a single time; about 2% belongs to the top ten. Germline CDR1 is LGHNA and CDR2 is YSLEER. J gave up 4 bases and V 4 bases, and 12 bases lay outside the gene matches. The CDR3 length is 17 residues.

This chain links TRBV4-3 with TRBJ1-4; 7 bases match TRBD1. The source is a human donor who received a COVID-19 vaccine. Some clones in this sample may be carry-over from other donors' samples. The material was CD4+ T cells from PBMCs cultured with HCoV-NL63 spike peptides, obtained after COVID-19 vaccination. CDR3: CASSRPASGQYNEKLFF. In DNA form, the CDR3 reads TGCGCCAGCAGCCGCCCGGCATCGGGACAGTATAATGAAAAACTGTTTTTT.